The 7 T cell receptor beta chains below all came from one sample that was sequenced in a study of read filtering for tumor transcriptome and immune sequencing. From approximately 430 ng of RNA, a library with molecular barcoded alpha/delta and beta/gamma adaptors was made. TCRdb independently ran MiXCR on the reads; one entry per CDR3 protein. This table holds approximately 23,000 distinct CDR3 sequences, under 25% found once. Sequencing was done on a sample of a population of CD138-negative cells sorted from bone marrow. All receptors derive from a donor at least 40 years old with multiple myeloma.

In this sample, this clonotype turned up many times. This chain joins TRBV29-1 and TRBJ2-7; TRBD1 is a possible D gene (6 bases). CDR1 and CDR2 (germline): SQVTM, ANQGSEA. The CDR3 contains 16 residues. Trimming took 1 base from V and 2 from J, leaving 18 bases between them. The chain's CDR3 is CSVEGRQAGNPYEQYF. CDR3 DNA sequence: TGCAGCGTTGAAGGACGACAGGCTGGGAACCCCTACGAGCAGTACTTC.

In this sample, this clonotype turned up many times. The rearrangement joins TRBV5-6 to TRBJ1-5, with 7 positions matching TRBD1. Germline V gives CDR1 SGHDT, CDR2 YYEEEE. V shed 0 bases, J shed 4 bases, and the junction held 7 bases outside the gene matches. The CDR3 covers 16 residues. The CDR3 here is CASSLDRGDKNQPQHF. CDR3 nucleotides: TGTGCCAGCAGCTTGGACAGGGGCGATAAGAATCAGCCCCAGCATTTT.

The genes are TRBV6-1 and TRBJ2-3; D is undetermined. With 2 bases removed from V and 6 bases from J, the gap between germline ends came to 12 bases. Germline V lookup: CDR1 MNHNS, CDR2 SASEGT. This CDR3 is 14 amino acids long. The CDR3: CASSERSRWDTQYF. In DNA form, the CDR3 reads TGTGCCAGCAGTGAACGGTCCCGATGGGATACGCAGTATTTT.

This clonotype was found many times. This chain connects TRBV7-8 to TRBJ2-1; a possible D gene is TRBD2 (5 bases). This CDR3 is built from 14 residues. Germline CDR1 reads SGHVS; CDR2 reads FQNEAQ. Trimming took off 1 base at V and 1 base at J, with 5 bases between the two ends. CDR3: CASSLGGSYNEQFF. The CDR3 DNA follows: TGTGCCAGCAGCTTAGGAGGGTCCTACAATGAGCAGTTCTTC.

This clonotype has only a few counts. The V and J genes are TRBV5-1 and TRBJ1-5; a possible D gene is TRBD1 (5 bases). Trimming shortened V by 0 bases and J by 2 bases, and 9 bases separated the two germline ends. This CDR3 contains 15 residues. The germline CDR1 and CDR2 sequences are SGHRS and YFSETQ. The CDR3, as DNA: TGCGCCAGCAGCTTGGAAGGGGATCGCAATCAGCCCCAGCATTTT. It specifies CASSLEGDRNQPQHF.

This clonotype was observed many times. V and J are TRBV29-1 and TRBJ2-1; 9 bases are shared with TRBD2. Germline-derived CDR1 and CDR2 are SQVTM and ANQGSEA. With V trimmed by 7 bases and J by 0 bases, 10 bases remained unmatched. The CDR3 extends over 16 amino acids. The CDR3 sequence is CSGRSSGASSYNEQFF. CDR3 coding DNA: TGCAGCGGGCGTTCTAGCGGGGCGAGCTCCTACAATGAGCAGTTCTTC.

Ten or more counts support this clonotype. The chain uses TRBV6-1 and TRBJ2-3; 7 bases are shared with TRBD1. The trim removed 4 bases at V and 5 bases at J, leaving 6 bases unmatched. CDR3 length equals 14 residues. CDR1 MNHNS and CDR2 SASEGT come from the germline V gene. CDR3 sequence reads: CASSVKAGGDTQYF. The CDR3 nucleotides read TGTGCCAGCAGTGTCAAGGCAGGGGGAGATACGCAGTATTTT.